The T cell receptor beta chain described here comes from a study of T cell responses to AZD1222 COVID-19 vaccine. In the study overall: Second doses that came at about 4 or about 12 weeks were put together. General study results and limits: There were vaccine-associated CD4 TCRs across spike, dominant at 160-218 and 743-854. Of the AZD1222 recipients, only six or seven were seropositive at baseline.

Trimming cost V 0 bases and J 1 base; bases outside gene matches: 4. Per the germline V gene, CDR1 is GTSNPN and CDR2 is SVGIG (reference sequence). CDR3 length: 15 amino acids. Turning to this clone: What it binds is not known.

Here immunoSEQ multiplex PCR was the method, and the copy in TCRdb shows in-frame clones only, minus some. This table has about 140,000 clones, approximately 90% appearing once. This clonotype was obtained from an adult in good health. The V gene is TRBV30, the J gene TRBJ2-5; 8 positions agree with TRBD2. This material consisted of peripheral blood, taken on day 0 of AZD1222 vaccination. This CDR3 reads CAWSVPGGIQETQYF. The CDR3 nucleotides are TGTGCCTGGAGTGTCCCGGGAGGGATCCAAGAGACCCAGTACTTC.